This note documents a single T cell receptor beta chain sequence. Its antigen is not known. The data derive from a study of T cell repertoires in cytomegalovirus infection. At the level of the study: The study used recently identified HLA-C-restricted and well-studied HLA-B-restricted CMV epitopes. From public TCR beta signatures came an indication of both CMV infection and matching HLA type.

Each CDR3 protein gets one entry after TCRdb re-called the reads with MiXCR. The sample records over 250,000 distinct CDR3 sequences, 20% to 25% being singletons. The study, taken as a whole, reports: Identification of carriers of CMV plus the relevant HLA was achieved through cumulative public TCR beta family frequency. The ex vivo response showed dominance by HLA-C-restricted CMV-specific TCR beta clonotypes.

The receptor was isolated from a human donor in good health (CMV status not recorded). Some clones in this sample may be carry-over from other donors' samples. The starting material was cultured PBMCs, obtained from culture after CMV antigen stimulation.

CDR3 DNA: TGTGCCAGCAGCTTAGAGGAGGCAGGACGGTATAATTCACCCCTCCACTTT. It encodes CASSLEEAGRYNSPLHF. V usage is TRBV7-8 and J usage is TRBJ1-6; D unresolved. V was shortened by 1 base and J by 4 bases, with 14 bases between the two germline ends. This CDR3 contains 17 residues. Germline V gene lookup returns CDR1 SGHVS and CDR2 FQNEAQ.